This TCR beta chain is from a study of shared clonotypes between healthy human individuals. As for the study in general: Three CD4 naive, three CD4 memory, two CD8 naive and one CD8 memory plate were used per donor.

Comment on this clone: Antigen specificity is unknown.

Study-level findings and limits: The four-donor shared clonotypes exceeded non-shared clonotypes in generation probability, with non-shared ones scoring lower.

Only in-frame clones appear in the TCRdb table, and some are missing; sequencing was by immunoSEQ multiplex PCR. This sample has approximately 2.3 million clones, with more than 80% found just once. V lost 0 bases to trimming and J lost 6 bases, with 21 bases between them. This CDR3 spans 17 amino acids. Per the germline V gene, CDR1 is LNHNV and CDR2 is YYDKDF (reference sequence). This TCR was recovered from a man between 18 and 29 years old in good health. Some clones in this sample may be carry-over from other donors' samples. The sequenced sample consisted of naive CD4+ T cells from PBMCs. Subset noted: CD45RA+ positively selected. The chain recombines TRBV15 with TRBJ2-7, with TRBD2 as a possible D gene (6 bases). CDR3 amino acids: CATSRDIGWEAPSEQYF. CDR3 nucleotide sequence: TGTGCCACCAGCAGAGATATCGGGTGGGAGGCTCCGTCCGAGCAGTACTTC.